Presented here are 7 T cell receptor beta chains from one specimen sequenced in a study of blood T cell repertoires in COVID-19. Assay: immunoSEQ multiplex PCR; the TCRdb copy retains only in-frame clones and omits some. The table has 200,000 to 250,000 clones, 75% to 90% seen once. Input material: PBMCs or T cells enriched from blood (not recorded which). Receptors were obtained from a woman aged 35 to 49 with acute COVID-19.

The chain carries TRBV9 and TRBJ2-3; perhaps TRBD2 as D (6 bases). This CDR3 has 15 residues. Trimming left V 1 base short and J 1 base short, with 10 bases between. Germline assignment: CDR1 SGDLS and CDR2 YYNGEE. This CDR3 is CASSVFSGGTDTQYF. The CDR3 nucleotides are TGTGCCAGCAGCGTATTCTCGGGGGGCACAGATACGCAGTATTTT.

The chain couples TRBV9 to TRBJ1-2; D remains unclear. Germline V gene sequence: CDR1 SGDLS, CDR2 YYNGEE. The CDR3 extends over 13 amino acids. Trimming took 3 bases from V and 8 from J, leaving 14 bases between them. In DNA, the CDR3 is TGTGCCAGCAGCGCCAGGAACCTCGGAGGCTACACCTTC. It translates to CASSARNLGGYTF.

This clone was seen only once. The CDR3, as DNA: TGTGCCACTCAGGGCGCCAGGACTGAAGCTTTCTTT. It translates to CATQGARTEAFF. The chain recombines TRBV19 with TRBJ1-1, with a weak D call TRBD1 (5 bases). The CDR3 length is 12 residues. The germline V gene encodes CDR1 LNHDA and CDR2 SQIVND (reference sequence). The V end was cut by 10 bases, the J end by 5 bases, with 14 bases between.

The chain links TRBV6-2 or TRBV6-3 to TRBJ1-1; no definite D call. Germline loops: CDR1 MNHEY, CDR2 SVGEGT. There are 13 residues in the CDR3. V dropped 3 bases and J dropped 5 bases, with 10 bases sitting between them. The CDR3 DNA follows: TGTGCCAGCAGTTATCGAGGAAAGACTGAAGCTTTCTTT. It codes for CASSYRGKTEAFF.

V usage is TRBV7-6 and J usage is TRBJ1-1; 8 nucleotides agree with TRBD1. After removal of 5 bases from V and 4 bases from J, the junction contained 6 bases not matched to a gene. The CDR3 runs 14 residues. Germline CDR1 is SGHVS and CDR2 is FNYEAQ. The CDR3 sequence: CASSPGGPGTEAFF. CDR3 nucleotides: TGTGCCAGCAGCCCAGGGGGCCCGGGCACTGAAGCTTTCTTT.

The CDR3 DNA reads TGTGCCAGCAGCTTAGGGGACAGGCGGGACACCGGGGAGCTGTTTTTT. Protein sequence: CASSLGDRRDTGELFF. The rearrangement links TRBV11-1 to TRBJ2-2; 8 nucleotides match TRBD1. The J segment lost 3 bases and the V segment lost 1 base, leaving 4 bases of the junction unmatched. This CDR3 is built from 16 residues. Germline assignment: CDR1 SGHAT and CDR2 FQDESV (reference sequence).

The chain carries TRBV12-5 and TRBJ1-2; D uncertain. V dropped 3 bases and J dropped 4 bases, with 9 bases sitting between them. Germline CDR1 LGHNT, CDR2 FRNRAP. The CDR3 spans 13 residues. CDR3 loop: CASGFLLGYGYTF. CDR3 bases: TGTGCTAGTGGTTTCTTACTCGGCTATGGCTACACCTTC.